This TCR beta chain appears in the sequencing data of a study of T cell responses to AZD1222 COVID-19 vaccine. Notes on the study in general: Spike regions recognized by vaccine-associated CD4 TCRs spanned the protein, led by 160-218 and 743-854. White British people made up most donors, females outnumbered males, and clonal diversity was possibly underestimated.

CDR1 and CDR2 from the germline V gene are MRHNA and SNTAGT. V lost 10 bases and J lost 2, with 13 bases in between. The CDR3 is made up of 13 amino acids. Libraries were prepared by immunoSEQ multiplex PCR; TCRdb keeps only in-frame clonotypes and omits some of them. The data contain approximately 100,000 clones, about 90% of them singletons. This clone was counted a few times. Its antigen is not identified. The material was peripheral blood, obtained on day 0 of MenACWY control vaccination. This rearrangement joins TRBV6-4 to TRBJ2-3, with D possibly being TRBD1 (6 bases). The TCR was taken from an adult in good health. CDR3 nucleotides: TGTGCCACCTCCCAGGGGCACACAGATACGCAGTATTTT. Amino acids: CATSQGHTDTQYF.